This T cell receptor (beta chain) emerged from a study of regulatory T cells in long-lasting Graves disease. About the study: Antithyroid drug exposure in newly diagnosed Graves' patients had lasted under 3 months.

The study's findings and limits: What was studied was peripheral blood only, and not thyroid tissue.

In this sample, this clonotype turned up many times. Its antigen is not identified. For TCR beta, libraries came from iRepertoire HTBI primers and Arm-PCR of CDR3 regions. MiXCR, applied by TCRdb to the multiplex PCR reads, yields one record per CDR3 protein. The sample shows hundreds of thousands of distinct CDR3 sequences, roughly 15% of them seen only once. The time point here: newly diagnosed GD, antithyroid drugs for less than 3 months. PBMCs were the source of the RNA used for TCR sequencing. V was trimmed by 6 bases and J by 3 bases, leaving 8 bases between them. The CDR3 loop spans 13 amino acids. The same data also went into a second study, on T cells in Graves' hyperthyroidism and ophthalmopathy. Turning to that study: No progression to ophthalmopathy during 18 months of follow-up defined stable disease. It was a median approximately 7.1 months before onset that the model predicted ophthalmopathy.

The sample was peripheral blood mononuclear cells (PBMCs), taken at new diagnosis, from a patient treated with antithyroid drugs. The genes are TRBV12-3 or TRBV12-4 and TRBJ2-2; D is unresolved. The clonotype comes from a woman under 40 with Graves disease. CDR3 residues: CASRLTDTGELFF. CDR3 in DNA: TGTGCCAGCAGGTTAACAGACACCGGGGAGCTGTTTTTT.